The clone carrying this T cell receptor (beta chain) appeared a few times. This CDR3 has 13 residues. The germline V gene encodes CDR1 GTSNPN and CDR2 SVGIG (reference sequence). V was cut by 1 base and J by 3 bases, with 9 bases left in between. Of the isolated RNA, all was reverse transcribed, and so the sequenced material was expressed TCRB transcripts. Assay used: immunoSEQ multiplex PCR; TCRdb lists only in-frame clones, some missing. The data contain 350,000 or so clones, about 20% of them singletons. These data are taken from a study of beta chain features in type 1 diabetes. The chain uses TRBV30 and TRBJ2-5; D is possibly TRBD2 (5 bases). This receptor was taken from a woman under 30 in good health. Specimen: naive CD4+ T cells from blood. The CDR3 coding sequence is TGTGCCTGGAGTGGAGGGATGGAAGAGACCCAGTACTTC. This gives the protein CAWSGGMEETQYF.